The rows below give T cell receptor beta chains drawn from one sample of a study of blood T cell repertoires in COVID-19. Libraries were prepared by immunoSEQ multiplex PCR; TCRdb keeps only in-frame clonotypes and omits some of them. The sample holds roughly 250,000 clones, 82% seen once. Sequencing was performed on peripheral blood. Source of these receptors: a woman of 80 years or more with acute or convalescent COVID-19. Both conserved end residues are part of each CDR3. The D gene is left open where the match is weak. Clone sizes are given selectively: once, few, many, or a class where the clone is expanded.

d_call	v_call	j_call	clone_size	cdr3_length	cdr3_nt	cdr3_aa
TRBD2	TRBV7-3	TRBJ2-1	-	15	TGTGCCAGCAGCTTTAGCGGGGGACCCTACAATGAGCAGTTCTTC	CASSFSGGPYNEQFF
-	TRBV7-2	TRBJ1-1	few	14	TGTGCCAGCAGCTTAGTTCAGGGGAACACTGAAGCTTTCTTT	CASSLVQGNTEAFF
TRBD1	TRBV19	TRBJ1-2	-	15	TGTGCCTCCTACGTAGGACAGGGAAATTACTATGGCTACACCTTC	CASYVGQGNYYGYTF
TRBD1	TRBV19	TRBJ1-5	-	16	TGTGCCACCCGAACCGAGGGGGCGCTCAGCAATCAGCCCCAGCATTTT	CATRTEGALSNQPQHF
TRBD1	TRBV2	TRBJ2-2	-	14	TGTGCCAGCAGTGAAAAGGGGGCCCCCGGGGAGCTGTTTTTT	CASSEKGAPGELFF
-	TRBV11-2	TRBJ1-1	-	14	TGTGCCAGCATCCCGAGGGGGAGGAACACTGAAGCTTTCTTT	CASIPRGRNTEAFF
TRBD2	TRBV29-1	TRBJ2-1	-	12	TGCAGCGTTGGACGGGGGGAGTATGAGCAGTTCTTC	CSVGRGEYEQFF
-	TRBV5-5	TRBJ2-1	-	15	TGTGCCAGCAGCTTGGAAGGGGGGGTTTACAATGAGCAGTTCTTC	CASSLEGGVYNEQFF
TRBD1	TRBV15	TRBJ2-7	-	15	TGTGCCACCAGCATACAAAGGGACAGCTCCTACGAGCAGTACTTC	CATSIQRDSSYEQYF
TRBD2	TRBV7-2	TRBJ2-2	once	16	TGTGCCAGCAGCTTAAGGACTAGCGGGAACACCGGGGAGCTGTTTTTT	CASSLRTSGNTGELFF
-	TRBV11-2	TRBJ2-5	-	13	TGTGCCAGCAGCCTCGGAGCCCAAGAGACCCAGTACTTC	CASSLGAQETQYF
TRBD1	TRBV5-4	TRBJ1-2	-	14	TGTGCCAGCAGCTTATCCAGGGGGCTGGATGGCTACACCTTC	CASSLSRGLDGYTF
TRBD2	TRBV2	TRBJ2-3	-	14	TGTGCCAGCAACCGGGGGGTCGGCACAGATACGCAGTATTTT	CASNRGVGTDTQYF
-	TRBV7-2	TRBJ2-5	-	14	TGTGCCAGCAGCGATATAAGGGAGCAAGAGACCCAGTACTTC	CASSDIREQETQYF
-	TRBV6-5	TRBJ2-2	few	15	TGTGCCAGCACTTCTAGACAGACGAACACCGGGGAGCTGTTTTTT	CASTSRQTNTGELFF
TRBD1	TRBV28	TRBJ1-2	-	15	TGTGCCAGCAGTTTCTACAGGGGGACTAACTATGGCTACACCTTC	CASSFYRGTNYGYTF
TRBD2	TRBV5-8	TRBJ2-2	once	17	TGTGCCAGCAGCTTGAAACTCTCGCGGGGGACTGTCGGGGAGCTGTTTTTT	CASSLKLSRGTVGELFF
-	TRBV4-1	TRBJ2-4	-	16	TGCGCCAGCAGCCAAGACCCTAGCCAAGCCAAAAACATTCAGTACTTC	CASSQDPSQAKNIQYF
-	TRBV19	TRBJ1-3	-	15	TGTGCCAGCGCTACAGGGTCCTCCTCTGGAAACACCATATATTTT	CASATGSSSGNTIYF
TRBD2	TRBV7-2	TRBJ2-2	-	16	TGTGCCAGCAGTTATACCGGGACTAGCTACCCCGGGGAGCTGTTTTTT	CASSYTGTSYPGELFF
-	TRBV28	TRBJ1-6	-	15	TGTGCCAGCAGTTACGGACAGCTCGATAATTCACCCCTCCACTTT	CASSYGQLDNSPLHF
TRBD2	TRBV2	TRBJ2-3	-	15	TGTGCCAGCAGTCTAGCGGGGGGGGCTGTGGATACGCAGTATTTT	CASSLAGGAVDTQYF
-	TRBV18	TRBJ2-2	-	17	TGTGCCAGCTCACGGACAGGCGGGATTACGAACACCGGGGAGCTGTTTTTT	CASSRTGGITNTGELFF
-	TRBV5-1	TRBJ1-1	-	15	TGCGCCAGCAGCTTGTTTTTTCAGGGGAACACTGAAGCTTTCTTT	CASSLFFQGNTEAFF
TRBD2	TRBV19	TRBJ2-3	-	13	TGTGCCAGTAACCGGGACTACCTAGATACGCAGTATTTT	CASNRDYLDTQYF
-	TRBV7-6	TRBJ2-3	few	16	TGTGCCAGCAGCTTTGGTCCCTCAACTGTGACAGATACGCAGTATTTT	CASSFGPSTVTDTQYF
-	TRBV11-3	TRBJ1-1	-	11	TGTGCCAGCAGCAAAGGGACAGAAGCTTTCTTT	CASSKGTEAFF
TRBD1	TRBV19	TRBJ1-5	-	13	TGTGCCAGTAGTATCAGGGACAGGCAGCCCCAGCATTTT	CASSIRDRQPQHF
TRBD1	TRBV5-4	TRBJ2-2	-	16	TGTGCCAGCAGCCGCCGACAGGGGGTGAACACCGGGGAGCTGTTTTTT	CASSRRQGVNTGELFF
-	TRBV18	TRBJ2-1	-	15	TGTGCCAGCTCAAATAGCGGATCTACCTACAATGAGCAGTTCTTC	CASSNSGSTYNEQFF
TRBD2	TRBV10-3	TRBJ2-1	-	23	TGTGCCATCAGTGACCCACCGGGACTAGCGGGGGGGCGTAAAGCTAGCTCCTACAATGAGCAGTTCTTC	CAISDPPGLAGGRKASSYNEQFF
-	TRBV5-1	TRBJ2-5	-	15	TGCGCCAGCAGCTCACTACCCGGACATGAAGAGACCCAGTACTTC	CASSSLPGHEETQYF